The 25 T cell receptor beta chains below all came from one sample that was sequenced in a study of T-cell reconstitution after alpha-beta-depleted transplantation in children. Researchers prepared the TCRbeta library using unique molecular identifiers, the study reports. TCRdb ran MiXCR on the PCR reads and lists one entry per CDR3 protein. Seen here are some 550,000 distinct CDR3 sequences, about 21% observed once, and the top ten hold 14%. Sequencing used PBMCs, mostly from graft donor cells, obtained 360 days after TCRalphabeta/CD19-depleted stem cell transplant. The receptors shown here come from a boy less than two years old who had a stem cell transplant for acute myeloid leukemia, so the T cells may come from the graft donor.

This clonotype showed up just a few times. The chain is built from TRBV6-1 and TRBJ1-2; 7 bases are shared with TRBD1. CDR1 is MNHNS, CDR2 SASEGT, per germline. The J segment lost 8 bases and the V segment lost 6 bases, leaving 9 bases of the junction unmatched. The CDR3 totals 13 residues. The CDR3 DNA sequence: TGTGCCAGCAGCCTTGGACAGGCCGGCGGCTACACCTTC. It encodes CASSLGQAGGYTF.

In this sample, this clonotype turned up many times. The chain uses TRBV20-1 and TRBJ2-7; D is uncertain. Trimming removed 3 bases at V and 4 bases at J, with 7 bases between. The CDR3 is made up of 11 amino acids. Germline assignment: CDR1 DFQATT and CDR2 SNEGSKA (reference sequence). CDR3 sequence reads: CSASSGYEQYF. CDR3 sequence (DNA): TGCAGTGCTAGTTCCGGTTACGAGCAGTACTTC.

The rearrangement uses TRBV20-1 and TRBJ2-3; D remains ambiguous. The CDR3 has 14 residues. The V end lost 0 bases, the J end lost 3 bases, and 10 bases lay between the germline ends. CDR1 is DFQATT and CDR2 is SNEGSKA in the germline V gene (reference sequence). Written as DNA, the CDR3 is TGCAGTGCTAGAGATACGGCGAGAACAGATACGCAGTATTTT. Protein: CSARDTARTDTQYF.

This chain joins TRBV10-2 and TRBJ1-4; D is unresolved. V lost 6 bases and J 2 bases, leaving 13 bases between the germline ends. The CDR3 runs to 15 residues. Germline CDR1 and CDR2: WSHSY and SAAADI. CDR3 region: CASRPTWDTNEKLFF. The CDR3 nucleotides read TGCGCCAGCAGACCTACGTGGGATACTAATGAAAAACTGTTTTTT.

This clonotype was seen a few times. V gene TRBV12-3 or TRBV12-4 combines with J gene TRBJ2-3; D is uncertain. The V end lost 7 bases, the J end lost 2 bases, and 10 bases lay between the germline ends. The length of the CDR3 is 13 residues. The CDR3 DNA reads TGTGCCAGCATCGAAGTCCTCACAGATACGCAGTATTTT. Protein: CASIEVLTDTQYF.

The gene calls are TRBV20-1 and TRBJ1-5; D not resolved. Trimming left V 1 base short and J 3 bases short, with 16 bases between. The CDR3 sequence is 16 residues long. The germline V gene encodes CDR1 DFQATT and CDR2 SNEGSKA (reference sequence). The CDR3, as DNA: TGCAGTGCTAGAGTTTTCGGGCAGGACCTCAATCAGCCCCAGCATTTT. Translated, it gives CSARVFGQDLNQPQHF.

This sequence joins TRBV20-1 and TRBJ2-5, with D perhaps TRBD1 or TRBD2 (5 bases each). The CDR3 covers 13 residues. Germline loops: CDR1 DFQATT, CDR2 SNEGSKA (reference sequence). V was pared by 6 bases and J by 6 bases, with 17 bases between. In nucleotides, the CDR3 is TGCAGTGCCCCCGGGACGGCGACTAAGACCCAGTACTTC. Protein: CSAPGTATKTQYF.

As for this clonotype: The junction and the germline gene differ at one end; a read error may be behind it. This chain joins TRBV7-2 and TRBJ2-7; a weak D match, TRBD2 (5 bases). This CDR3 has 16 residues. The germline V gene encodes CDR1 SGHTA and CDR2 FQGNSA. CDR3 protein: CASRLEGTIGSYEQYF. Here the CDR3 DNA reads TGTGCCAGCAGATTAGAGGGAACGATCGGGTCCTACGAGCAGTACTTC.

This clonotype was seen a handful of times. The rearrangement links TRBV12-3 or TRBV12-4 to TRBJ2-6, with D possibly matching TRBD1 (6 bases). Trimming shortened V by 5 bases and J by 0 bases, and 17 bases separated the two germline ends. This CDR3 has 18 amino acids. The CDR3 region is CASSGRTVGHSGANVLTF. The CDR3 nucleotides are TGTGCCAGCAGTGGACGAACGGTGGGACACTCTGGGGCCAACGTCCTGACTTTC.

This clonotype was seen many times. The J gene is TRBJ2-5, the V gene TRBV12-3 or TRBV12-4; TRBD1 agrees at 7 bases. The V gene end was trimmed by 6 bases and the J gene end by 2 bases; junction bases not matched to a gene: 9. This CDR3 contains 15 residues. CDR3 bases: TGTGCCAGCAGGTTACAGGGGATGTGGCAAGAGACCCAGTACTTC. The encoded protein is CASRLQGMWQETQYF.

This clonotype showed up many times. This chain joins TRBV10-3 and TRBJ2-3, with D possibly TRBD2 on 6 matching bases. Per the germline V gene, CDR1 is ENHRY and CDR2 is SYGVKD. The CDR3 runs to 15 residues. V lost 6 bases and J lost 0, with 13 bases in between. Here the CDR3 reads CAISSGTFSTDTQYF. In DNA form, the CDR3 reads TGTGCCATCAGCTCCGGGACTTTTAGCACAGATACGCAGTATTTT.

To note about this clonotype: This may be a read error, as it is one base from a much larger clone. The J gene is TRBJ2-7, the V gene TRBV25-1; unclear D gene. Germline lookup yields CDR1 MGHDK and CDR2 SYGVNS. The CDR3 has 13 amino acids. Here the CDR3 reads CASSENTKYEQCF. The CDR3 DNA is TGTGCCAGCAGTGAGAACACCAAGTACGAGCAGTGCTTC.

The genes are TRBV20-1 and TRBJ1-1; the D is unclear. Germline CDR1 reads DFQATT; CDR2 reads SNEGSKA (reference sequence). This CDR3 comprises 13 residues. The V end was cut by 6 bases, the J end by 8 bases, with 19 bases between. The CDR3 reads CSARKVHSGEAFF. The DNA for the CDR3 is TGCAGTGCCCGTAAGGTACACAGTGGGGAAGCTTTCTTT.

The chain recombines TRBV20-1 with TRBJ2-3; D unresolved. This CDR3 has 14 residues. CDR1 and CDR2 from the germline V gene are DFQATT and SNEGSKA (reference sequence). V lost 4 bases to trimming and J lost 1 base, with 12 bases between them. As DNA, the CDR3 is TGCAGTGCTAAGTCCTCTAGGGGCACAGATACGCAGTATTTT. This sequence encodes CSAKSSRGTDTQYF.

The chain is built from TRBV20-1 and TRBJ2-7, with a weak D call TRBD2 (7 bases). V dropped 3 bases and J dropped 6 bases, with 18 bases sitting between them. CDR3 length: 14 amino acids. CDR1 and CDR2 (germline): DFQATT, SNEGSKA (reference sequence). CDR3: CSASSLNGGREQYV. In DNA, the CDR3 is TGCAGTGCTAGTAGCCTCAACGGGGGGCGCGAGCAGTACGTC.

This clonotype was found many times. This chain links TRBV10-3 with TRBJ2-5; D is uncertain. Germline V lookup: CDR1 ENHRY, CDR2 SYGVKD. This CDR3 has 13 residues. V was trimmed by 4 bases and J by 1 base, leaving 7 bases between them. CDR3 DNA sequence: TGTGCCATCAGTGGTGGTCCCCAAGAGACCCAGTACTTC. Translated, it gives CAISGGPQETQYF.

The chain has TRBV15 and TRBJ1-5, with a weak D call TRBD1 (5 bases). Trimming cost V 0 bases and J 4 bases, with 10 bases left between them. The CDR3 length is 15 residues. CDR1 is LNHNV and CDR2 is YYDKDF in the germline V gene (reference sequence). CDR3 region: CATSRDLGGNQPQHF. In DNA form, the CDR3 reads TGTGCCACCAGCAGAGATTTGGGGGGAAATCAGCCCCAGCATTTT.

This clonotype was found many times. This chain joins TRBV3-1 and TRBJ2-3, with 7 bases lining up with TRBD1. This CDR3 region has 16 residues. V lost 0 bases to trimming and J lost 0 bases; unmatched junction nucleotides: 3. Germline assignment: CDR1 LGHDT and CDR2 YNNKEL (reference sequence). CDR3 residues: CASSQETGRSTDTQYF. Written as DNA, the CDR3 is TGTGCCAGCAGCCAAGAGACAGGGCGGAGCACAGATACGCAGTATTTT.

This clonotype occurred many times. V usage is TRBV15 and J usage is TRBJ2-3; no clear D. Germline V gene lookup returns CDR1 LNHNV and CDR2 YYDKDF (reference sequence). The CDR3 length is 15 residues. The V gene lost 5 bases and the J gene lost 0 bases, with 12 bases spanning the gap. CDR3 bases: TGTGCCACCAGCGACCTTATCGGGAGCACAGATACGCAGTATTTT. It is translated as CATSDLIGSTDTQYF.

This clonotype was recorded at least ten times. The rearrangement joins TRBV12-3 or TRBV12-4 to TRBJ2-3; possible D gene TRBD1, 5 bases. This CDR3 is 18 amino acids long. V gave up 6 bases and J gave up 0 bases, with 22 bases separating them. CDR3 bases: TGTGCCAGCAGCCCCCGCCGGGCCAGGGTCCTTAGCACAGATACGCAGTATTTT. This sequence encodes CASSPRRARVLSTDTQYF.

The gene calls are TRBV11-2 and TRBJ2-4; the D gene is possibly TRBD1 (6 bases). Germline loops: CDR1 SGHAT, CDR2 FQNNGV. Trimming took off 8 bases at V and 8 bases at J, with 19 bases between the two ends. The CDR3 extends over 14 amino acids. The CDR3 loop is CASLGITGPDIQYF. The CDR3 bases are TGTGCCAGCTTGGGTATAACAGGGCCCGACATTCAGTACTTC.

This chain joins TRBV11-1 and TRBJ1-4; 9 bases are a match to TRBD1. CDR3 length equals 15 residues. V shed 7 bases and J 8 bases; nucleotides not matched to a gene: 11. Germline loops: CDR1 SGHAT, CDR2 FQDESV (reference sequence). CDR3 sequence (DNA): TGTGCCAGCACAGCAGCCGGGACAGGGCTCGAAAAACTGTTTTTT. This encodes CASTAAGTGLEKLFF. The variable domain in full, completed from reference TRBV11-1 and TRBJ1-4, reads EAEVAQSPRYKITEKSQAVAFWCDPISGHATLYWYRQILGQGPELLVQFQDESVVDDSQLPKDRFSAERLKGVDSTLKIQPAELGDSAMYLCASTAAGTGLEKLFFGSGTQLSVL.

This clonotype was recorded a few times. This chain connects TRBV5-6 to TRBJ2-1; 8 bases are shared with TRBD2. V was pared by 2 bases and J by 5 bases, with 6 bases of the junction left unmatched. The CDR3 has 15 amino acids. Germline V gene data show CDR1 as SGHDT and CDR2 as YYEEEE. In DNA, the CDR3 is TGTGCCAGCAGCTTTACGCAGCGGGGGAACAATGAGCAGTTCTTC. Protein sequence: CASSFTQRGNNEQFF.

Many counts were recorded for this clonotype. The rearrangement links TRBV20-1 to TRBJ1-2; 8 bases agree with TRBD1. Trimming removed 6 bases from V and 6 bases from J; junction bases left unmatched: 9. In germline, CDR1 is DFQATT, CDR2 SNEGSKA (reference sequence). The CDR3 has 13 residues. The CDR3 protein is CSASGQGRNGYTF. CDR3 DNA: TGCAGTGCCTCTGGACAGGGCCGAAATGGCTACACCTTC.

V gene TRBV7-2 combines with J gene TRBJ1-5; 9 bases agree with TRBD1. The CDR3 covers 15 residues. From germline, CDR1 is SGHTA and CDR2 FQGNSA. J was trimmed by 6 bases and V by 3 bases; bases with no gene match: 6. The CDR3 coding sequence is TGTGCCAGCAGCTTGACAGGGGGGGTGGGTCAGCCCCAGCATTTT. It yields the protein CASSLTGGVGQPQHF.